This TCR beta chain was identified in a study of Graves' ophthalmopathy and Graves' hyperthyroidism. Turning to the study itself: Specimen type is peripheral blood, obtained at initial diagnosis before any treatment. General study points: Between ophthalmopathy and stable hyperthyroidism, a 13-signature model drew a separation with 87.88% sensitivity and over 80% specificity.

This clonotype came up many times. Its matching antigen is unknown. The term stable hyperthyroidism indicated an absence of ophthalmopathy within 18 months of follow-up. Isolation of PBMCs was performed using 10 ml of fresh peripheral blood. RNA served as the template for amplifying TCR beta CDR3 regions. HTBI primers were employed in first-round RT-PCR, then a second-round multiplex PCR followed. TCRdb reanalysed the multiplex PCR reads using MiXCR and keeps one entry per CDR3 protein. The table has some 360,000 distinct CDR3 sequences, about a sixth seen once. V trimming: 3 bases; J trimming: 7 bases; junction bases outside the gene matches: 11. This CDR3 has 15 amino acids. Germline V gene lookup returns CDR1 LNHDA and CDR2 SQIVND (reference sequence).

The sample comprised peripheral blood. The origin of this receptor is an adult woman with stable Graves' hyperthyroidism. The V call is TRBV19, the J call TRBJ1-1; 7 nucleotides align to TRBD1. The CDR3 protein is CASSIMAGGTDEAFF. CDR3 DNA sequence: TGTGCCAGTAGTATTATGGCAGGGGGAACTGATGAAGCTTTCTTT. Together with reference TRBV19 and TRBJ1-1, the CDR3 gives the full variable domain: DGGITQSPKYLFRKEGQNVTLSCEQNLNHDAMYWYRQDPGQGLRLIYYSQIVNDFQKGDIAEGYSVSREKKESFPLTVTSAQKNPTAFYLCASSIMAGGTDEAFFGQGTRLTVV.